One sample yielded the 32 T cell receptor beta chains listed below, sequenced in a study of neoadjuvant nivolumab and ipilimumab in lung cancer. Measured with immunoSEQ multiplex PCR; TCRdb has only the in-frame clones, and not every one. The profile covers about 26,000 clones, with 75% to 90% appearing a single time and about 8.6% taken by the ten largest. Sequencing used tumor tissue, obtained after neoadjuvant nivolumab, alone or with ipilimumab, at or shortly before surgery. Receptors were obtained from an adult with non-small cell lung cancer.

The J gene is TRBJ2-5, the V gene TRBV5-6; D uncertain. The germline V gene encodes CDR1 SGHDT and CDR2 YYEEEE. The length of the CDR3 is 14 residues. The V end lost 4 bases, the J end lost 1 base, and 11 bases lay between the germline ends. The DNA for the CDR3 is TGTGCCAGCAGCCCCGTGGGCGTCCAAGAGACCCAGTACTTC. It specifies CASSPVGVQETQYF.

In this sample, this clone is medium-sized. The chain employs TRBV29-1 and TRBJ2-7; D may be TRBD1 or TRBD2 (5 bases each). CDR3 length equals 12 residues. The ends were cut back, 2 bases at V and 4 bases at J, with 9 bases in the middle. The germline CDR1 and CDR2 sequences are SQVTM and ANQGSEA. The CDR3 is CSVETGGYEQYF. The CDR3 region has the DNA TGCAGCGTTGAAACAGGAGGATACGAGCAGTACTTC.

The chain couples TRBV5-1 to TRBJ2-3, with 7 nucleotides matching TRBD2. This CDR3 is 16 amino acids long. J gave up 4 bases and V 3 bases, and 11 bases lay outside the gene matches. CDR1 is SGHRS, CDR2 YFSETQ, per germline. CDR3 sequence: CASSSASGWGSDTQYF. The CDR3 DNA is TGCGCCAGCAGCTCAGCTAGCGGATGGGGCTCAGATACGCAGTATTTT.

This clone is medium-sized. V usage is TRBV9 and J usage is TRBJ2-5; 13 positions agree with TRBD2. There are 15 residues in the CDR3. Trimming cost V 4 bases and J 5 bases; bases outside gene matches: 5. CDR1 and CDR2 from the germline V gene are SGDLS and YYNGEE. The DNA of the CDR3 is TGTGCCAGCAGCTCCGGGACTAGCGGGATTGAGACCCAGTACTTC. Translation: CASSSGTSGIETQYF.

The chain carries TRBV5-1 and TRBJ2-7; 12 nucleotides line up with TRBD2. Germline values: CDR1 SGHRS, CDR2 YFSETQ. CDR3 length: 14 amino acids. J lost 5 bases, V lost 0 bases, and 0 bases had no gene match. This CDR3 is CASSLGLAGDEQYF. The CDR3, as DNA: TGCGCCAGCAGCTTGGGACTAGCGGGAGACGAGCAGTACTTC.

The chain links TRBV5-1 to TRBJ2-1; D may be TRBD2 (5 bases). V was cut by 0 bases and J by 6 bases, with 7 bases left in between. Per germline, CDR1 SGHRS and CDR2 YFSETQ. The CDR3 contains 13 residues. CDR3 DNA: TGCGCCAGCAGCTTGGCGAGGGCCAATGAGCAGTTCTTC. This sequence encodes CASSLARANEQFF.

The rearrangement joins TRBV27 to TRBJ2-7; 7 nucleotides align to TRBD2. The CDR3 loop spans 14 amino acids. Germline CDR1 reads MNHEY; CDR2 reads SMNVEV (reference sequence). Losses at the gene ends were 2 bases for V and 6 bases for J; bases not matched to a gene: 7. The CDR3, as DNA: TGTGCCAGCAGTTTAATTGGGAGGGCGGGCGAGCAGTACTTC. This sequence encodes CASSLIGRAGEQYF.

The V call is TRBV5-4, the J call TRBJ2-2; 8 bases match TRBD1. V was clipped by 4 bases and J by 5 bases; unmatched bases: 13. The CDR3 is 17 amino acids. The germline gives CDR1 SGHNT, CDR2 YYREEE (reference sequence). The CDR3 region is CASSTPRAGGYTGELFF. CDR3 DNA sequence: TGTGCCAGCAGCACCCCGAGGGCAGGGGGCTATACCGGGGAGCTGTTTTTT.

The chain links TRBV30 to TRBJ2-2; D perhaps matches TRBD2 (6 bases). Trimming shortened V by 5 bases and J by 2 bases, and 18 bases separated the two germline ends. The germline V gene has CDR1 GTSNPN and CDR2 SVGIG (reference sequence). There are 16 residues in the CDR3. The CDR3 is CAWGLGGTFNTGELFF. In nucleotides, the CDR3 is TGTGCCTGGGGCCTGGGCGGGACCTTCAACACCGGGGAGCTGTTTTTT.

This chain joins TRBV5-1 and TRBJ2-7, with TRBD2 identical over 7 bases. Germline V CDR1 and CDR2: SGHRS, YFSETQ. The CDR3 has 16 amino acids. V was pared by 2 bases and J by 3 bases, with 11 bases of the junction left unmatched. The CDR3 protein is CASSLIPGLTIYEQYF. CDR3 nucleotide sequence: TGCGCCAGCAGCTTAATCCCGGGACTAACGATCTACGAGCAGTACTTC.

The rearrangement uses TRBV5-6 and TRBJ2-1, with TRBD2 matching 9 bases. Germline V gives CDR1 SGHDT, CDR2 YYEEEE. With 5 bases clipped from V and 4 bases from J, the junction kept 7 bases outside the gene matches. The CDR3 consists of 15 residues. The CDR3 DNA follows: TGTGCCAGCAGGCCAGTAGCGGGGGATTACAATGAGCAGTTCTTC. Protein sequence: CASRPVAGDYNEQFF.

The rearrangement joins TRBV6-5 to TRBJ2-1; the D gene is possibly TRBD2 (6 bases). Germline V lookup: CDR1 MNHEY, CDR2 SVGAGI. Trimming pared 0 bases from V and 8 bases from J, leaving 8 bases between. CDR3 length: 13 residues. The CDR3 protein is CASSYSGGYEQFF. CDR3 bases: TGTGCCAGCAGTTACTCGGGGGGATATGAGCAGTTCTTC.

This chain's CDR3 is CASSDWSYEQYF. The CDR3 region has the DNA TGCGCCAGCAGTGATTGGTCCTACGAGCAGTACTTC. The chain has TRBV10-2 and TRBJ2-7; D not certain. Germline V lookup: CDR1 WSHSY, CDR2 SAAADI. The V and J ends lost 3 bases and 1 base respectively, with 4 bases between them. The CDR3 spans 12 residues.

The rearrangement joins TRBV2 to TRBJ1-2; no firm D call. V lost 7 bases and J 2 bases, leaving 14 bases between the germline ends. CDR1 and CDR2 from the germline V gene are SNHLY and FYNNEI. This CDR3 is 14 amino acids long. DNA for the CDR3: TGTGCCAGCAACATTCCGACACACAACTATGGCTACACCTTC. Translating it yields CASNIPTHNYGYTF.

The V gene is TRBV11-2, the J gene TRBJ2-7, with TRBD2 identical over 14 bases. The CDR3 is made up of 15 amino acids. Germline V lookup: CDR1 SGHAT, CDR2 FQNNGV. Losses at the gene ends were 7 bases for V and 9 bases for J; bases not matched to a gene: 11. The chain's CDR3 is CASTPTGLAGGLQYF. DNA of the CDR3: TGTGCCAGCACCCCTACCGGACTAGCGGGAGGTCTGCAGTACTTC. The variable domain in full, completed from reference TRBV11-2 and TRBJ2-7, reads EAGVAQSPRYKIIEKRQSVAFWCNPISGHATLYWYQQILGQGPKLLIQFQNNGVVDDSQLPKDRFSAERLKGVDSTLKIQPAKLEDSAVYLCASTPTGLAGGLQYFGPGTRLTVT.

This clone appeared a single time. The gene calls are TRBV11-3 and TRBJ2-2, with 7 bases matching TRBD2. The V gene end was trimmed by 4 bases and the J gene end by 3 bases; junction bases not matched to a gene: 8. The CDR3 runs 16 residues. In germline, CDR1 is SGHNT, CDR2 YENEEA. CDR3: CASSYPSGRHTGELFF. The CDR3 bases are TGTGCCAGCAGCTACCCTAGCGGACGGCACACCGGGGAGCTGTTTTTT.

The genes are TRBV6-5 and TRBJ2-7; 8 bases map to TRBD1. In germline, CDR1 is MNHEY, CDR2 SVGAGI. The CDR3 contains 13 residues. The V and J ends lost 6 bases and 7 bases, in that order; junction bases with no gene match: 8. CDR3 sequence (DNA): TGTGCCAGCAGGAAGGACAGGGCGAGGGAGCAGTACTTC. Amino acids: CASRKDRAREQYF.

The rearrangement joins TRBV5-1 to TRBJ1-2, with 11 bases aligning to TRBD1. CDR3 size: 17 residues. V was pared by 0 bases and J by 1 base, with 5 bases of the junction left unmatched. Germline lookup yields CDR1 SGHRS and CDR2 YFSETQ. The CDR3 nucleotides are TGCGCCAGCAGCTTGGGGACAGGGGGCACCAGTAACTATGGCTACACCTTC. Amino acid sequence: CASSLGTGGTSNYGYTF.

The CDR3 reads CSVGGSQGLDTEAFF. The DNA for the CDR3 is TGCAGCGTTGGCGGATCCCAGGGGTTGGACACTGAAGCTTTCTTT. The chain is built from TRBV29-1 and TRBJ1-1; D possibly corresponds to TRBD1 (6 bases). This CDR3 has 15 amino acids. CDR1 and CDR2 from the germline V gene are SQVTM and ANQGSEA. V lost 4 bases, J lost 3 bases, and 18 bases lay in between. Full variable domain (outside the CDR3, taken from reference TRBV29-1 and TRBJ1-1): SAVISQKPSRDICQRGTSLTIQCQVDSQVTMMFWYRQQPGQSLTLIATANQGSEATYESGFVIDKFPISRPNLTFSTLTVSNMSPEDSSIYLCSVGGSQGLDTEAFFGQGTRLTVV.

This clone appeared once. The V call is TRBV20-1, the J call TRBJ2-3; D gene uncertain. Germline loops: CDR1 DFQATT, CDR2 SNEGSKA (reference sequence). V was trimmed by 2 bases and J by 2 bases, leaving 2 bases between them. This CDR3 is 11 amino acids long. The DNA of the CDR3 is TGCAGTGCTAGACTCACAGATACGCAGTATTTT. This encodes CSARLTDTQYF.

The gene calls are TRBV5-1 and TRBJ2-3; 9 bases match TRBD1. The CDR3 has 16 amino acids. V dropped 4 bases and J dropped 3; count of bases not matched to a gene: 9. Germline lookup yields CDR1 SGHRS and CDR2 YFSETQ. The CDR3 sequence is CASSISGTGKTDTQYF. The DNA for the CDR3 is TGCGCCAGCAGCATCTCCGGGACAGGGAAGACAGATACGCAGTATTTT.

For the CDR3, the DNA is TGCGCCAGCAGTGAGACAGGGCCCACAGATACGCAGTATTTT. The encoded protein is CASSETGPTDTQYF. V gene TRBV5-1 combines with J gene TRBJ2-3; 7 nucleotides agree with TRBD1. Germline V gene sequence: CDR1 SGHRS, CDR2 YFSETQ. The CDR3 spans 14 residues. Losses at the gene ends were 5 bases for V and 2 bases for J; bases not matched to a gene: 5.

The chain combines TRBV29-1 with TRBJ2-3; 8 nucleotides match TRBD1. The trim removed 4 bases at V and 2 bases at J, leaving 20 bases unmatched. Germline V gene lookup returns CDR1 SQVTM and CDR2 ANQGSEA. There are 19 residues in the CDR3. The CDR3 coding sequence is TGCAGCGTTGTCGCCCCGGGACAGGCCGTTAGTGGGTCCACAGATACGCAGTATTTT. It encodes CSVVAPGQAVSGSTDTQYF.

The chain carries TRBV6-1 and TRBJ1-1; TRBD1 is a possible D gene (5 bases). The CDR3 spans 14 residues. Trimming pared 2 bases from V and 2 bases from J, leaving 9 bases between. CDR1 MNHNS and CDR2 SASEGT come from the germline V gene. The CDR3 is CASSEYGGNTEAFF. The CDR3 nucleotides are TGTGCCAGCAGTGAATACGGGGGAAACACTGAAGCTTTCTTT.

The genes are TRBV18 and TRBJ2-7, with D possibly TRBD2 on 6 matching bases. Trimming removed 6 bases at V and 2 bases at J, with 11 bases between. This CDR3 has 13 residues. In germline, CDR1 is KGHSH, CDR2 LQKENI. Here the CDR3 DNA reads TGTGCCAGCTCGCGGGACGGAGCCTACGAGCAGTACTTC. This translates into CASSRDGAYEQYF.

V gene TRBV30 combines with J gene TRBJ2-7; TRBD1 aligns across 8 bases. Per the germline V gene, CDR1 is GTSNPN and CDR2 is SVGIG (reference sequence). V dropped 8 bases and J dropped 5; count of bases not matched to a gene: 11. The CDR3 loop spans 13 amino acids. CDR3 coding DNA: TGTGCCAGAGGGACAGGTATTGGGGACGAGCAGTACTTC. The encoded protein is CARGTGIGDEQYF. The whole variable domain, remainder taken from reference TRBV30 and TRBJ2-7, is SQTIHQWPATLVQPVGSPLSLECTVEGTSNPNLYWYRQAAGRGLQLLFYSVGIGQISSEVPQNLSASRPQDRQFILSSKKLLLSDSGFYLCARGTGIGDEQYFGPGTRLTVT.

This chain links TRBV30 with TRBJ1-1; 7 bases match TRBD1. CDR1 is GTSNPN, CDR2 SVGIG, per germline (reference sequence). The CDR3 contains 12 residues. The CDR3 coding sequence is TGTGCTAGGGGGCTTCCGAACACTGAAGCTTTCTTT. Translation gives CARGLPNTEAFF. The full variable domain, rest sourced from reference TRBV30 and TRBJ1-1, is SQTIHQWPATLVQPVGSPLSLECTVEGTSNPNLYWYRQAAGRGLQLLFYSVGIGQISSEVPQNLSASRPQDRQFILSSKKLLLSDSGFYLCARGLPNTEAFFGQGTRLTVV.

By its share, this clone is medium-sized (0.01 to 0.1%). CDR3 nucleotide sequence: TGTGCCAGCAACCAACAGGGGGCAGGTGAAGCTTTCTTT. Translated: CASNQQGAGEAFF. V usage is TRBV11-3 and J usage is TRBJ1-1, with 9 bases that match TRBD1. The CDR3 spans 13 residues. The J segment lost 7 bases and the V segment lost 7 bases, leaving 7 bases of the junction unmatched. Germline assignment: CDR1 SGHNT and CDR2 YENEEA.

This clone was recorded once. V gene TRBV4-2 combines with J gene TRBJ2-3, with D maybe TRBD2 (6 bases). CDR1 is LGHNA, CDR2 YNFKEQ, per germline. V lost 4 bases and J 0 bases, leaving 14 bases between the germline ends. This CDR3 comprises 16 residues. The CDR3 loop is CASSLSHSGSTDTQYF. The CDR3 nucleotides are TGTGCCAGCAGCCTATCGCACAGCGGGAGCACAGATACGCAGTATTTT.

The chain couples TRBV30 to TRBJ1-2; D perhaps matches TRBD1 (5 bases). The CDR3 runs to 14 residues. In germline, CDR1 is GTSNPN, CDR2 SVGIG (reference sequence). Trimming removed 1 base from V and 6 bases from J, with 15 bases in between. The chain's CDR3 is CAWSASWGRNGYTF. CDR3 coding DNA: TGTGCCTGGAGTGCCTCTTGGGGCCGGAATGGCTACACCTTC.

V is TRBV29-1 and J is TRBJ1-2; possibly TRBD1 for D (5 bases). Germline V lookup: CDR1 SQVTM, CDR2 ANQGSEA. This CDR3 has 11 residues. Trimming removed 4 bases from V and 7 bases from J, with 10 bases in between. The CDR3: CSVGSGRGYTF. The CDR3 region has the DNA TGCAGCGTTGGGTCAGGGCGTGGCTACACCTTC.

Remarks on this clone: An end of the junction does not agree with germline; a read error may underlie this. The V gene is TRBV11-3, the J gene TRBJ2-7; 8 bases agree with TRBD1. Germline V gene sequence: CDR1 SGHNT, CDR2 YENEEA. This CDR3 has 17 residues. DNA for the CDR3: TGTGCCAGCAGCCTAGATGCCGGGACAGGACTCTCCTACGAGCAGTACTTC. The encoded protein is CASSLDAGTGLSYEQYF.